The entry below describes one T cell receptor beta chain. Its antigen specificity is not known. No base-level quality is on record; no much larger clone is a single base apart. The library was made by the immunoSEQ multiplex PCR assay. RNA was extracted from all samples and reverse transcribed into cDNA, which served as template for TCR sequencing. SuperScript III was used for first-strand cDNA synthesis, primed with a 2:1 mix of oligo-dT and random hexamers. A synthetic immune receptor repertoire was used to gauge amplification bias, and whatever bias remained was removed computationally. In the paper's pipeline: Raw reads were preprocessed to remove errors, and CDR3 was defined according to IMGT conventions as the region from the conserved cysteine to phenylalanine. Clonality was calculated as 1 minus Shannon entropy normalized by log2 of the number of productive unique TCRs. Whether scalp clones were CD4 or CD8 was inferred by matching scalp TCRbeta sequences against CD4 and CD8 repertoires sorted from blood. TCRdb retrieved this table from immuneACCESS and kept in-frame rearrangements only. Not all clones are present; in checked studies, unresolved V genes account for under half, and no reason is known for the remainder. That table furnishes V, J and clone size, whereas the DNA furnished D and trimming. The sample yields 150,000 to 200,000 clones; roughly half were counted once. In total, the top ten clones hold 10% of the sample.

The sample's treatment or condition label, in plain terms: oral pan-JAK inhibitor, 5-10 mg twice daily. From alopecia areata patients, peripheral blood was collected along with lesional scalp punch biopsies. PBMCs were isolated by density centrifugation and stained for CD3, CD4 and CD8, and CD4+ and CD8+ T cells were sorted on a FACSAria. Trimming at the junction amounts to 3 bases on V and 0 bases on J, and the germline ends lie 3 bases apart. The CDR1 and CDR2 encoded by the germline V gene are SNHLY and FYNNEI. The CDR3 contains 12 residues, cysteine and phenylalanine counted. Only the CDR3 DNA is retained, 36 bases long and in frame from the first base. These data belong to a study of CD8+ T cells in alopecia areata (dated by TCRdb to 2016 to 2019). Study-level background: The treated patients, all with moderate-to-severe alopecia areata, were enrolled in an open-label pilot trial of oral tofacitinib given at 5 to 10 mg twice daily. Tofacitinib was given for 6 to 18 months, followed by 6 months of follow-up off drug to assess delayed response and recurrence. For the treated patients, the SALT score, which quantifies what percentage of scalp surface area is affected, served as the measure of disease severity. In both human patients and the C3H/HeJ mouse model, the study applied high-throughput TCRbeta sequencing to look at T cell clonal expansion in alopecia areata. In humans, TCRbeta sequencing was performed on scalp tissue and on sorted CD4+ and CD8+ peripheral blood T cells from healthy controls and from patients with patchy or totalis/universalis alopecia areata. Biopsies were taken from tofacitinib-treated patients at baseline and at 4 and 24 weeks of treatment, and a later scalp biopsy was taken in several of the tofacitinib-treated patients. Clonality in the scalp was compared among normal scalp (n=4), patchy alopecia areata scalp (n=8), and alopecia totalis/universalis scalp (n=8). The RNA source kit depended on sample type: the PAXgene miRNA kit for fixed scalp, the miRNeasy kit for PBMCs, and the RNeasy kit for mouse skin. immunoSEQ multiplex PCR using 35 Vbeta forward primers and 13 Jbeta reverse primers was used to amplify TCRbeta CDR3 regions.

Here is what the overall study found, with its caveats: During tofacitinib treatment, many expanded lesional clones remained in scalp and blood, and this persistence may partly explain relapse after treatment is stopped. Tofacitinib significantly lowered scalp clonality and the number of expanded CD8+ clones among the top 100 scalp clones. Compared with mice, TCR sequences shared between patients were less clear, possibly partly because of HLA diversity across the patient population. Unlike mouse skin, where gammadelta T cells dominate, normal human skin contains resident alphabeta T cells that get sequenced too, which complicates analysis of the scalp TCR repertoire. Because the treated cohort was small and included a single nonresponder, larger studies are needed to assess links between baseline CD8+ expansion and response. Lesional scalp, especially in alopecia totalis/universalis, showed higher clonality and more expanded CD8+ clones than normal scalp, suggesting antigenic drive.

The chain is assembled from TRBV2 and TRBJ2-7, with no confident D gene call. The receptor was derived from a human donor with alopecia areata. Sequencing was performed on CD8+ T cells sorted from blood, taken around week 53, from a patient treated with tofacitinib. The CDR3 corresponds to CASSDFSYEQYF. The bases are TGTGCCAGCAGTGACTTCTCCTACGAGCAGTACTTC.